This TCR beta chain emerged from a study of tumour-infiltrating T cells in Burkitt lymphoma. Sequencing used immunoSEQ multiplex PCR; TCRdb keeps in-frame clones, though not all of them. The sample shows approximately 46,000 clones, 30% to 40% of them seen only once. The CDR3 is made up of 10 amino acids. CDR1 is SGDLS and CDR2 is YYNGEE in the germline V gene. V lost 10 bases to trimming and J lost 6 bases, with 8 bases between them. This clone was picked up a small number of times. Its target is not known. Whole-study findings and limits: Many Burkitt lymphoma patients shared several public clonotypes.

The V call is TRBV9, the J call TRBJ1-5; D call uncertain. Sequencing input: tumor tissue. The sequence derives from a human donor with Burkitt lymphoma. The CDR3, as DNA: TGTGCCCTAGGAAGTCAGCCCCAGCATTTT. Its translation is CALGSQPQHF.